This TCR beta chain came from a study of cytomegalovirus exposure and HLA in healthy donors (dated by TCRdb to 2016 to 2017). Notes on the research overall: An earlier analysis of 587 of the donors reported around 280 Gb of sequence data and around 110 million unique TCR beta sequences obtained from approximately 180 million T cells. Approximately 300 gigabases of sequencing data and 91 million or so unique TCR sequences made up an early release that covered over 550 HLA-typed donors. The genetic ancestry cluster associated with self-reported Caucasian donors included 81% of the 398 genotyped donors. The aim of the study was to test whether cataloging public T cell receptors could identify signatures of past pathogen exposure. The T cell repertoires of about 700 subjects were profiled by immunosequencing and related to cytomegalovirus serostatus. Besides the first cohort of 666 subjects, a separate validation cohort made up of 120 different subjects was used. High-throughput TCR immunosequencing, statistical association of individual TCRs with disease status, and machine learning were combined to predict cytomegalovirus infection status. To study patterns of TCR occurrence, a later analysis re-analyzed previously published TCR beta repertoires from 666 donors and added high-resolution HLA genotyping. Rather than drawing on any new phenotypic data, the later analysis identified candidate immune exposures from TCR beta sequences and the way those sequences occurred across donors. An earlier analysis of approximately 500 of the donors applied high-throughput TCR beta sequencing to assess whether each TCR beta V gene segment acted as functional or pseudogenic. Alongside the repertoire data, information on donor age, sex, ethnicity and CMV serostatus was compiled. Genome-wide SNP genotypes for about 60% of the 666 donors were used in a later genetic analysis, which treated that subset as a discovery cohort. Every discovery cohort repertoire had been produced on one sequencing platform. Class I and class II HLA loci were covered by the typing at four-digit resolution. Typing coverage differed by locus: A, B, C, DRB1 and DQB1 were typed in about 620-630 donors, DQA1 in approximately 520, DPA1 in 600 to 610, and DPB1 in 472. Four to six DR-DQ haplotypes were handled as single units for association and clustering, since linkage in the cohort was strong. On average, roughly 250,000 unique TCR beta nucleotide sequences were sequenced per donor among some 420 genotyped donors of the cohort, with roughly 18% of those sequences being non-productive.

This clone has only a few counts. No cognate antigen has been identified for it. No much larger clone exists at a distance of one base, and base qualities are not known. Results and caveats for the whole study, not just this receptor: A few of the identified cytomegalovirus-associated TCR beta chains were confirmed in vitro to be specific for cytomegalovirus antigens. When HLA alleles, especially DR and DQ, strongly co-occurred, attributing TCR associations to individual alleles was difficult. Most TCR sequences were observed very rarely across donors, whereas some public TCRs were present in many individuals. In both the original and validation cohorts, the classifier was reported to diagnose cytomegalovirus status with high specificity and sensitivity. The only immune exposure information available for the cohort was CMV serostatus. A later analysis reported that several top co-occurrence clusters appeared linked to parvovirus B19, influenza, CMV and Epstein-Barr virus. Compared with equally common non-associated chains, HLA-associated TCR beta chains in a later analysis were more clonally expanded and had lower generation probabilities. Specific HLA alleles were associated with 16,951 TCR beta sequences at a false discovery rate of 0.05 in a later analysis. The 87-base-pair reads could not distinguish some IMGT-functional V segments, including TRBV6-2 and TRBV6-3, so those segments were excluded. Sequencing depth was assumed to be roughly uniform across donors in the presence/absence analyses, though that assumption may not hold. According to a later genetic analysis, donors in an Asian-associated ancestry cluster had fewer N-insertions in productive TCRs than the roughly 700-donor mean. An earlier analysis of some 590 of the donors showed that most TCR beta V segments appeared in productive rearrangements either about 90% or about 30% of the time, which broadly matched IMGT annotations. In a later analysis, most CMV-associated TCR beta chains were found to appear HLA-restricted, with HLA associations seemingly driven largely by CMV exposure. According to the authors, the approach could potentially be generalized to other disease states and immunological phenotypes. A further reported finding was that TCR beta sequences accurately predicted the HLA-A and HLA-B alleles for most subjects in the first cohort. In this cohort, only TCR beta chains were sequenced, and detectable features were limited by the absence of alpha or paired-chain data. HLA typing was unavailable for some donors at each locus, so association tests used only the typed subset. The study listed around 160 TCR beta chains as associated with cytomegalovirus. V-gene and J-gene trimming of TCR beta chains was associated with a missense DCLRE1C variant in a later genetic analysis, and the association was replicated in an independent cohort. In a later analysis, the rate of TCR association differed among HLA loci, with DRB1 alleles having the most associated TCRs and HLA-C alleles having the fewest. A cluster of highly shared sequence variants was judged likely to be a technical artifact of the sequencing pipeline. About 17 rarely observed V segments, including chromosome 9 orphons, were excluded from the earlier analysis of about 600 of the donors because counts were too low. Linkage disequilibrium might explain the correlated functional status among segregating V segments, but an unknown experimental factor could not be ruled out.

In total, 600 or so healthy bone marrow donors made up the cohort. All cohort members were sampled while nominally healthy, although unrecorded immune exposures were likely present. The donor was CMV seropositive and was included in the group of 250 to 300 seropositive cohort members. Each donor provided a peripheral blood sample, and peripheral blood mononuclear cells were used for TCR beta sequencing. The Qiagen DNeasy Blood Extraction Kit was used to extract genomic DNA from the blood cell samples. From the cysteine through the phenylalanine, the CDR3 covers 16 amino acids. CDR3 DNA is the only sequence kept; it has 48 bases, read in frame from the first base. V is shortened by 2 bases, J by 0 bases, and the region joining them spans 8 bases. CDR1 and CDR2 (LNHDA, SQIVND) derive from the germline V gene (reference sequence). Preparation of the library involved the immunoSEQ multiplex PCR assay. A mixture of 60 forward primers for TCR Vbeta segments and 13 reverse primers for TCR Jbeta segments was used in the multiplex PCR. The CDR3 region of rearranged TCR beta genes was amplified from genomic DNA with a multiplex PCR assay. On the Illumina HiSeq System, the amplified TCR beta libraries were sequenced as 87-base-pair reads. The paper's processing steps were these. A later analysis tallied tens of millions of unique TCR beta chains across the 610 or so repertoires, and some 10 million of those chains were shared by two or more donors. A nearest-neighbor algorithm error-corrected the raw reads and collapsed the reads into unique sequences, merging closely related sequences to remove PCR and sequencing errors. CDR3 sequences were aligned to IMGT reference sequences to assign V, D and J gene segments. For a sequence to be retained, a match of at least six nucleotides to both a V gene segment and a J gene segment was required. Rearrangements were classified as productive when the CDR3 lacked stop codons and remained in frame with V and J, and all other rearrangements were classified as non-productive. CDR3 was defined by IMGT convention, running from the second conserved V-encoded cysteine to the conserved J-encoded phenylalanine. The earlier analysis of more than 450 of the donors excluded sequences that lacked an unambiguous match to a single V gene segment. In an earlier analysis of 587 of the donors, V segments were called functional above 56.7% productive rearrangements and were called segregating when the between-donor standard deviation exceeded 5%. A statistical classification framework was developed to diagnose cytomegalovirus status using the catalog of TCR beta chain sequences. In a later analysis, V and J genes were assigned by comparing TCR nucleotide sequences against IMGT/GENE-DB human TR gene sequences. The TCRdist pipeline was used in a later analysis to assign CDR3 sequences and most-parsimonious VDJ recombination scenarios. In a later analysis, each TCR beta chain was defined by its CDR3 amino acid sequence together with its V-gene family, and reads without a unique V-gene family were excluded. As a way to deal with suspected cross-contamination and a sequencing artifact, a later analysis dropped hundreds of nucleotide sequences that were highly shared and had low generation probability. In a later analysis, a clonal expansion index for each public chain was calculated from normalized within-repertoire ranks of inferred template counts. In a later analysis, generation probabilities were computed using a VDJ recombination model fitted to out-of-frame rearrangements, and the results were checked against IGoR. In a later analysis, TCR-TCR, TCR-HLA and TCR-CMV co-occurrence was scored with hypergeometric tests, and a repertoire-size bias correction was applied to TCR pairs. False discovery rates were estimated in a later analysis by permuting HLA or CMV assignments 20 times. A later analysis grouped co-occurring TCRs with DBSCAN, adding TCRdist sequence similarity when clustering within HLA-allele-positive subsets. Co-occurrence clustering excluded repertoires with fewer than 30,000 or more than 120,000 public chains, plus five with anomalous nucleotide sharing. Not all clones reach the TCRdb copy of this immuneACCESS table, which keeps in-frame sequences only. Checked studies attribute under half of the gap to unresolved V genes and leave the rest unexplained. V, J and clone size were drawn from that table, and D and trimming were deduced from the DNA. The sample data list under 250,000 clones, and around 80% of these were observed just once. Less than 8.5% of the sample goes to the ten largest clones.

Sequences were obtained from PBMCs. The receptor's source is a woman in her sixties in good health and CMV-seropositive. The chain was built from TRBV19 and TRBJ2-6; there is no confident call for the D gene. The DNA sequence is given as TGTGCCAGTAGTATAATGGCCACCTCTGGGGCCAACGTCCTGACTTTC. Protein translation: CASSIMATSGANVLTF.